This T cell receptor (beta chain) stems from a study of blood T cell repertoires in COVID-19. The participants were between about 18 and 90 years old and came from under 25 US areas. Each participant's cohort was designated according to participant-reported clinical history. Recovered status applied to Cohort 3 donors who had two consecutive negative PCRs. It also applied to those with clearance or with symptom resolution. Authors' processing steps: Nucleated cell counts were estimated from reference gene primer amplification. Clones were sequenced by immunoSEQ multiplex PCR, and TCRdb holds only the in-frame ones, with some missing. The V and J calls and the clone size are those of that table, but D and trimming were determined from the DNA. The repertoire holds 150,000 or so clones, with over 75% as singletons. Per the germline V gene, CDR1 is MNHEY and CDR2 is SMNVEV (reference sequence). J gave up 3 bases and V 5 bases, and 7 bases lay outside the gene matches. The CDR3 extends over 17 amino acids.

This sequence was found in a woman aged 50 to 60 who had recovered from COVID-19. The source material was PBMCs or T cells enriched from blood (not recorded which). This chain links TRBV27 with TRBJ2-1, with 13 positions matching TRBD2. The CDR3 DNA reads TGTGCCAGCAGTGCCCGGACTAGCGGGAGAGACTACAATGAGCAGTTCTTC. Translating gives CASSARTSGRDYNEQFF.